This T cell receptor (beta chain) stems from a study of CD8+CD57+ T cells in acquired aplastic anemia. Study background: Sorted CD4+ plus CD8+ cells gave DNA averaging about 3.2 ug.

Profiles of TCR beta VDJ and CDR3 were generated from a genomic DNA template. TCRdb processed the reads anew with MiXCR; each CDR3 protein has one entry. The sample lists 150,000 to 200,000 distinct CDR3 sequences; more than 40% were seen once. Study results and limitations: No significant patient-versus-control difference appeared in CD8+ Simpson's diversity. Under 35 was the count of CD8+ CDR3 sequences that patients shared with controls.

This clonotype has more than one count but fewer than ten. Its antigen is not known. An expansion of CD8+CD57+ cells by flow cytometry had been shown in patients chosen for sequencing. Patients were treatment-naive when blood was sampled. V dropped 9 bases and J dropped 5 bases, with 16 bases sitting between them. The CDR3 runs 13 residues. Germline-derived CDR1 and CDR2 are SGHTA and FQGTGA. The chain links TRBV7-3 to TRBJ2-5; D possibly uses TRBD1 or TRBD2 (6 bases each). This TCR came from a human donor with aplastic anemia. Sequenced material: sorted CD4+, CD8+, or CD8+CD57+ T cells (not recorded which) from PBMCs. In DNA, the CDR3 is TGTGCCAGTTCTCCGGGGGCCCTGGAGACCCAGTACTTC. This sequence encodes CASSPGALETQYF.